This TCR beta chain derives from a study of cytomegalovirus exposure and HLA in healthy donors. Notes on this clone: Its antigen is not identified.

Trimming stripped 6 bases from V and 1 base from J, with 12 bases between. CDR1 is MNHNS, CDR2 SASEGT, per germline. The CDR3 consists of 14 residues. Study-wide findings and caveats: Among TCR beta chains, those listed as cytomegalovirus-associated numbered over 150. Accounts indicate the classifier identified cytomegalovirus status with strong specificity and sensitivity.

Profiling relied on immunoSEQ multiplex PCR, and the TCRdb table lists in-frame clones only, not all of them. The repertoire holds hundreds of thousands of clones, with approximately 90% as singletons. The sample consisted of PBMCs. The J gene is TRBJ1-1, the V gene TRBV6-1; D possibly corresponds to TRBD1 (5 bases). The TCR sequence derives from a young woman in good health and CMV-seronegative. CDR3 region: CASSQTAKNTEAFF. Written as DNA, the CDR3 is TGTGCCAGCAGCCAGACAGCGAAGAACACTGAAGCTTTCTTT.